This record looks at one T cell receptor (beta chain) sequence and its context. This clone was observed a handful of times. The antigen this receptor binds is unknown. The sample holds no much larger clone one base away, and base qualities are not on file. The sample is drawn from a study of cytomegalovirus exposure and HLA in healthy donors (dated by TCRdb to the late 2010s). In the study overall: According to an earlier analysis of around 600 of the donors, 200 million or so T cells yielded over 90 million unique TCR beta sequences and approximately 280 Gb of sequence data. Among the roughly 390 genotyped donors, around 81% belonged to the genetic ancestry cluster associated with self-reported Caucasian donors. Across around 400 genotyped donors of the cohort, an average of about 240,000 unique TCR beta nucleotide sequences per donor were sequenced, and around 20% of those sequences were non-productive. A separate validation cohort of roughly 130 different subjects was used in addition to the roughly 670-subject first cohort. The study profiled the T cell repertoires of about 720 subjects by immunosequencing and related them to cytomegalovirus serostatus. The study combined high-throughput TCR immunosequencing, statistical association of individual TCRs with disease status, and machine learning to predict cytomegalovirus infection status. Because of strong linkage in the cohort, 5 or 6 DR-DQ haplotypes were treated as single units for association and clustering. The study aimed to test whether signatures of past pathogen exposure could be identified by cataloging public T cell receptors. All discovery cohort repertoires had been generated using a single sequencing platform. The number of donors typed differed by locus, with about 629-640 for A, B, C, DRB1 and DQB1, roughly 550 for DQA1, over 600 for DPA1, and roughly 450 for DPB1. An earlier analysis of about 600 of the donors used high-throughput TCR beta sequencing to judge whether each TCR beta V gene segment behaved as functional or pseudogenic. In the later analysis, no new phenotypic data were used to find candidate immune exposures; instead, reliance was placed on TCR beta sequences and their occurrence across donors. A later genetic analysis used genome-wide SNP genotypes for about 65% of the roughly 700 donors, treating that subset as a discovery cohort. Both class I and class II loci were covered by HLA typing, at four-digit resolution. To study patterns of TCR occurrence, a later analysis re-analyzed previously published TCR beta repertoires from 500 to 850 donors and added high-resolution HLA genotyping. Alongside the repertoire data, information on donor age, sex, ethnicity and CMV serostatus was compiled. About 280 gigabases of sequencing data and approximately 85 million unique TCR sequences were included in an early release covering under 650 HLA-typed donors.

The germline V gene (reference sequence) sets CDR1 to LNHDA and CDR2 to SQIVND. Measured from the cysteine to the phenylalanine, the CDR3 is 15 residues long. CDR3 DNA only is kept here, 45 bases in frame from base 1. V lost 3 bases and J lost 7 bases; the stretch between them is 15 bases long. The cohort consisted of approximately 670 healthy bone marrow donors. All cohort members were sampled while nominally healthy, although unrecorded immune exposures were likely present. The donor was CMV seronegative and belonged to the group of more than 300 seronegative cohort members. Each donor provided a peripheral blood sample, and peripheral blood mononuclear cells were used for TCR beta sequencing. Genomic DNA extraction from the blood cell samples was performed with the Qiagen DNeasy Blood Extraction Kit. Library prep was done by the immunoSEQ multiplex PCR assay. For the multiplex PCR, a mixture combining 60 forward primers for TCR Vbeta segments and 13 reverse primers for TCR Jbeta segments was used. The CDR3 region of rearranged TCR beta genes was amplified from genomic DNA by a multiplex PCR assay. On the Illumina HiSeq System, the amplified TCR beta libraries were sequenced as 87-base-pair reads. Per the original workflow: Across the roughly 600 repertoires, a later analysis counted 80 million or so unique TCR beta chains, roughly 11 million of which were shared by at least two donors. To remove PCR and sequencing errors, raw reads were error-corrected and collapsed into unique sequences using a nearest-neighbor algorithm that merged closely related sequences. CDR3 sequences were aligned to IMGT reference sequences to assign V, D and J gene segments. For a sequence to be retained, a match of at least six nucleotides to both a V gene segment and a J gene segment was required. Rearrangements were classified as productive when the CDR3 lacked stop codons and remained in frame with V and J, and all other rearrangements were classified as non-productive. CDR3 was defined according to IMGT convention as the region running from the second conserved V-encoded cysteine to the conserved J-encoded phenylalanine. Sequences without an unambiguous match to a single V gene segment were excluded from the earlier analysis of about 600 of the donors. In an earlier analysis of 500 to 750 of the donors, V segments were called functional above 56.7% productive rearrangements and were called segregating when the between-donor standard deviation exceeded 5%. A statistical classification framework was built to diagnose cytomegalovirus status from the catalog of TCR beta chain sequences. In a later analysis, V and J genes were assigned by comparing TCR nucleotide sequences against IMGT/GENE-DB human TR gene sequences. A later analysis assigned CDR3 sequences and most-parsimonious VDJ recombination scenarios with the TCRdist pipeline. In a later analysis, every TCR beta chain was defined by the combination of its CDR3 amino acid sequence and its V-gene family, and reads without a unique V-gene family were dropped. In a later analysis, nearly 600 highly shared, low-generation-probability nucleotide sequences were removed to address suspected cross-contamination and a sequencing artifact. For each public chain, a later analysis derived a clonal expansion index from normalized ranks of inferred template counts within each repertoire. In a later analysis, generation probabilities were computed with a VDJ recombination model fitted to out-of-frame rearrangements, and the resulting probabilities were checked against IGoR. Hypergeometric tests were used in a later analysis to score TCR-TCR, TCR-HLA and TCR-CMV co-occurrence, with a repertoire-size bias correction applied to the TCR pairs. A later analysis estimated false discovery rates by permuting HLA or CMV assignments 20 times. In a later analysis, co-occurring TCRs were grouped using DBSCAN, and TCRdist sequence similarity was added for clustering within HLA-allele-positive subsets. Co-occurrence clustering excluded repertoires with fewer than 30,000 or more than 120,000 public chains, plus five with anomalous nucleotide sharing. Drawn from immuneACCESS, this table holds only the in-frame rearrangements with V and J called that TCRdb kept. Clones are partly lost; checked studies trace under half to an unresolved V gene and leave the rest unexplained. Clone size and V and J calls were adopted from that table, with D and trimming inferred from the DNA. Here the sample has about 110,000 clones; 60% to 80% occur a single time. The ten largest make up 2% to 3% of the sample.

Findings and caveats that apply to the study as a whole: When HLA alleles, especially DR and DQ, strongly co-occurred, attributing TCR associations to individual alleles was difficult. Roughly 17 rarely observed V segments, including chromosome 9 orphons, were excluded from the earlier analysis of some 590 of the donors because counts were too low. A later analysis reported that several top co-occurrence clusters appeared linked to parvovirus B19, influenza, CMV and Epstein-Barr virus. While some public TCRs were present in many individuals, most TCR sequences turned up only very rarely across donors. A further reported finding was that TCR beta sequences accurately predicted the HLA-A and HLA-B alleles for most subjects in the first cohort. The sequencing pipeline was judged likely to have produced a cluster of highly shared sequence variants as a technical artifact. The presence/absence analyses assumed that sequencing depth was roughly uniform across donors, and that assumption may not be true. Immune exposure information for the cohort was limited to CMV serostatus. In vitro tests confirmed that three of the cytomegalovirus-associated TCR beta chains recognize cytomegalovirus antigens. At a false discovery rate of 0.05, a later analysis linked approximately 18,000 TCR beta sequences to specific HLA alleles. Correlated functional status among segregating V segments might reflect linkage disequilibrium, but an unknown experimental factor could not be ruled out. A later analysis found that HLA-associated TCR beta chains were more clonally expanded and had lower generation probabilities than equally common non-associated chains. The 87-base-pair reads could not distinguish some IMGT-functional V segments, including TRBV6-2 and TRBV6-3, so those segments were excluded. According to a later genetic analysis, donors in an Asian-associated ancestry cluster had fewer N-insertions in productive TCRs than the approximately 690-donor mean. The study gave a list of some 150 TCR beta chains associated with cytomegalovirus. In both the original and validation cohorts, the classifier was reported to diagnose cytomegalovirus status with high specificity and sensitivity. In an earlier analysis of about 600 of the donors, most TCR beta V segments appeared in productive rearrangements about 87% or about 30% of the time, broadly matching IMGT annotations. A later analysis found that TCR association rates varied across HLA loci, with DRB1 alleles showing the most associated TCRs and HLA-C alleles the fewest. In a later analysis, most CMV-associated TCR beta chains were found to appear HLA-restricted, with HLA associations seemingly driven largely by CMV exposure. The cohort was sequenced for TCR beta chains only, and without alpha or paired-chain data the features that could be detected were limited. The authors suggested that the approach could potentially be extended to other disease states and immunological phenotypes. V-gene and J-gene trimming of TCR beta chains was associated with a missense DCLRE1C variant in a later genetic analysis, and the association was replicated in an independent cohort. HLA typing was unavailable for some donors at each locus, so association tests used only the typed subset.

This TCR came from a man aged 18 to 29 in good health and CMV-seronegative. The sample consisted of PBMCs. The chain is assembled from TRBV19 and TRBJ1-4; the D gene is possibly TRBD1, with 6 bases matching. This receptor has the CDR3 CASSISPTGSEKLFF. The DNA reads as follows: TGTGCCAGTAGTATCTCTCCGACAGGCAGTGAAAAACTGTTTTTT.